This TCR beta chain was documented in a study of blood T cell repertoires in COVID-19. Turning to the study itself: Nucleic acid was either cDNA or gDNA, and it came from T cells, B-cell-depleted T cells, or PBMCs.

Germline-derived CDR1 and CDR2 are LNHDA and SQIVND (reference sequence). J lost 4 bases, V lost 6 bases, and 6 bases had no gene match. This CDR3 comprises 14 residues. Original handling: Amplification with reference gene primers provided the estimates of nucleated cell counts. Some clones are missing from TCRdb's copy, which holds only in-frame ones; the method was immunoSEQ multiplex PCR. V and J calls and clone size follow that table, whereas D and trimming were derived from the DNA. Among roughly 250,000 clones listed, 88% were seen once. The material sequenced was peripheral blood. The genes are TRBV19 and TRBJ1-1; TRBD1 matches at 9 bases. The source is a woman in her 40s who had recovered from COVID-19. CDR3: CASRGTGSGTEAFF. In DNA form, the CDR3 reads TGTGCCAGTAGAGGGACAGGGAGCGGCACTGAAGCTTTCTTT.